This T cell receptor (beta chain) was documented in a study of OX40 agonist ivuxolimab in advanced cancers. Background for the entire study: The costimulatory receptor OX40 (CD134) was targeted by ivuxolimab, a fully human IgG2 agonistic monoclonal antibody. Intravenous ivuxolimab was administered to patients every 2 weeks at six dose levels: 0.01, 0.1, 0.3, 1.5, 3 and 10 mg/kg. Of the approximately 50 dose-escalation patients, hepatocellular carcinoma was present in 19, melanoma in approximately 15, renal cell carcinoma in 9 and head and neck cancer in 9. A male proportion of roughly 85% and a mean age of around 60 years, ranging from roughly 23 to 80, were recorded for the dose-escalation cohort. Prior anti-PD-1, anti-PD-L1 or anti-CTLA-4 therapy was permitted, and about two fifths of dose-escalation patients had received checkpoint inhibitors. Partial responses occurred in three dose-escalation patients: two with cutaneous melanoma and one with hepatocellular carcinoma. Peripheral TCRbeta sequencing was intended to test whether TCR sequence diversity was altered and clonal T-cell expansion was caused by ivuxolimab. The paper describes the monotherapy dose-escalation part (N of about 57 patients) of the phase I trial of ivuxolimab. Summary of the overall study and its limitations: Low levels of normalized T-cell clonal expansion were also shown by some nonresponding patients. Partial responders in the 0.1-3.0 mg/kg groups had among the lowest normalized peripheral clonal expansion, especially among CD8+ T cells. At doses of 0.1 to 3.0 mg/kg, clonal expansion of both CD4+ and CD8+ blood T cells was observed from baseline to week 6. After ivuxolimab, expanded clones were on average more numerous among CD8+ T cells than among CD4+ T cells. Which antigens the clonally expanded peripheral T cells were specific for was not determined.

About this clone itself: There is no known antigen for this receptor. Base-call qualities are not available, and no considerably larger clone is one nucleotide away.

Genomic DNA was extracted from sorted cells for sequencing of the TCRbeta CDR3 region. The immunoSEQ Assay was used for sequencing of TCRbeta CDR3 regions. Entries here come from immuneACCESS through TCRdb and include only in-frame sequences with V and J called. Some clones fail to appear in such tables; in the studies checked, an unresolved V gene covers under half of the shortfall, and the cause of the remainder is unknown. This sample gives 65,000 to 100,000 clones in total; 85% to 90% of them show up just once. Of the sample, approximately 0.71% is held by the ten largest clones. Patients with a history of autoimmune disease or receiving systemic immunosuppression were excluded from the trial. Peripheral blood for TCR sequencing was drawn from every dose cohort at baseline, at cycle 4 day 1 and at cycle 7 day 1. The samples were drawn from a first-in-human, open-label, multicenter phase I dose-escalation trial of ivuxolimab. The trial enrolled adults with locally advanced or metastatic head and neck squamous cell, hepatocellular, melanoma or renal cell carcinoma. Before TCR sequencing, CD4+ and CD8+ T cells were separately sorted from peripheral blood.

Sequencing used CD4+ or CD8+ T cells sorted from blood, obtained in a trial of the OX40 agonist ivuxolimab. The TCR comes from an adult with an advanced solid tumor such as melanoma, head and neck, liver or kidney cancer.

The CDR3 here reads CATSNLDGMNTEAFF. The sequence in DNA is TGTGCCACCAGCAACTTGGACGGGATGAACACTGAAGCTTTCTTT. This receptor chain uses TRBV15 and TRBJ1-1, with the D gene uncertain. The CDR3 goes from the cysteine to the phenylalanine over 15 residues. Left in the record is the CDR3 DNA by itself, 45 bases read in frame from the first base. CDR1 is given as LNHNV and CDR2 as YYDKDF, both from the germline V gene (reference sequence). The germline ends are 12 bases apart after V is trimmed by 4 bases and J by 0 bases.